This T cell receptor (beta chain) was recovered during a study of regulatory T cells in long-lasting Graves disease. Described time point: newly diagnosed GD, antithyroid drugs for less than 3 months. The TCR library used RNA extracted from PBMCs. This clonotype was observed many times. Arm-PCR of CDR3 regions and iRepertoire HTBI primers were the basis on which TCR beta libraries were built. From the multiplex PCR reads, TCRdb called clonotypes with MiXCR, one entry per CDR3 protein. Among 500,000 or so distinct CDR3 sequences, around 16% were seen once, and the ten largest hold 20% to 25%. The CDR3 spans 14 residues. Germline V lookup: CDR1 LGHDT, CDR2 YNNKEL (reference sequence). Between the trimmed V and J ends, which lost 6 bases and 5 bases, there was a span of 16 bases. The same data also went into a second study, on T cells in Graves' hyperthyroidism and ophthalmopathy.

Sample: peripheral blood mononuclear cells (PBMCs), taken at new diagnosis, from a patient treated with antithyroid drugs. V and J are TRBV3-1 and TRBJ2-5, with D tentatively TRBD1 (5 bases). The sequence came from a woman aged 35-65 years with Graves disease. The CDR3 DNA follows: TGTGCCAGCAGGGATCTAGGGGTGAGGGAGACCCAGTACTTC. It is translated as CASRDLGVRETQYF.